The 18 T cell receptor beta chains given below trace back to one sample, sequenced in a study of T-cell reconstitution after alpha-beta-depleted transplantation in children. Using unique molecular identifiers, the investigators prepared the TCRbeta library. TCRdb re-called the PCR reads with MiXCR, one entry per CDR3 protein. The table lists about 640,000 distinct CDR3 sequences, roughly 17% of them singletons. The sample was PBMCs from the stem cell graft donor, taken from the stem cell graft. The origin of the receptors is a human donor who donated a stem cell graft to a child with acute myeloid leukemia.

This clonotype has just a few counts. The CDR3, as DNA: TGCAGTGCTAGAGGCCCGAACTACGAGCAGTACTTC. Encoded protein: CSARGPNYEQYF. This rearrangement joins TRBV20-1 to TRBJ2-7, with D hard to call. Germline V gene lookup returns CDR1 DFQATT and CDR2 SNEGSKA (reference sequence). Trimming left V 1 base short and J 3 bases short, with 7 bases between. The CDR3 is 12 amino acids.

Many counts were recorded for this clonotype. CDR3 in amino acids: CASSLLTSGDRSYNEQFF. In DNA form, the CDR3 reads TGTGCCAGCAGCTTGTTGACTAGCGGGGATCGCTCCTACAATGAGCAGTTCTTC. The chain has TRBV5-6 and TRBJ2-1, with TRBD2 matching over 11 bases. Germline V CDR1 and CDR2: SGHDT, YYEEEE. The CDR3 is made up of 18 amino acids. The V and J ends lost 1 base and 0 bases, in that order; junction bases with no gene match: 6.

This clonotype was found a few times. The CDR3 sequence is CASSNSYLLNTEAFF. CDR3 DNA: TGTGCCAGCAGTAACAGCTATTTATTGAACACTGAAGCTTTCTTT. The chain joins TRBV12-3 or TRBV12-4 to TRBJ1-1; D is uncertain. Deletions cut 5 bases from V and 0 bases from J, with 13 bases between. CDR3 length: 15 amino acids.

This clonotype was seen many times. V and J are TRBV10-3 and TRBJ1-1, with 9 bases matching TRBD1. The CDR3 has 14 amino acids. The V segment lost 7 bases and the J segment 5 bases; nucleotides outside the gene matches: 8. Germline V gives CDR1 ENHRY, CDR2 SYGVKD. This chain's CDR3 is CAIKGTGRQTEAFF. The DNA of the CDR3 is TGTGCCATCAAAGGGACAGGGCGGCAGACTGAAGCTTTCTTT.

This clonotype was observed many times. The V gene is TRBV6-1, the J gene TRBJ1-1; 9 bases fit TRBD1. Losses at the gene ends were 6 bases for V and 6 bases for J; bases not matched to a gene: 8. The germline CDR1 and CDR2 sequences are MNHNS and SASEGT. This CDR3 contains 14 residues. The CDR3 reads CASSRTGGVAEAFF. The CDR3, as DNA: TGTGCCAGCAGCCGAACAGGGGGCGTTGCTGAAGCTTTCTTT.

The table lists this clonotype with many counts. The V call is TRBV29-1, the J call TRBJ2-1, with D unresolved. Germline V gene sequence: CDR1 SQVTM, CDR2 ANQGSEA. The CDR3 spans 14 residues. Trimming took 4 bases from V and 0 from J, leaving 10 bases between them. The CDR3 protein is CSVGAEISYNEQFF. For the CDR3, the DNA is TGCAGCGTTGGAGCAGAGATCTCCTACAATGAGCAGTTCTTC.

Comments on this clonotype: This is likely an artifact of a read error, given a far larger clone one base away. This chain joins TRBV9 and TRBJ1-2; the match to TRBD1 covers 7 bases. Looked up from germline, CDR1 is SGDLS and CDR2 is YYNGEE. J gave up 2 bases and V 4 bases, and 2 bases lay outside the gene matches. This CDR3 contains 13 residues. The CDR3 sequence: CASSTTGNYGYTF. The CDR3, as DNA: TGTGCCAGCAGCACGACAGGGAACTATGGCTACACCTTC.

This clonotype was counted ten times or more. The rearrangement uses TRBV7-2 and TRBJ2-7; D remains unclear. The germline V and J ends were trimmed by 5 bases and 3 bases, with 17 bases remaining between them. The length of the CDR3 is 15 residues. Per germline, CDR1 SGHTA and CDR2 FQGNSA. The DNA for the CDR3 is TGTGCCAGCAGCCACCCTGAAAGGCGATTCTACGAGCAGTACTTC. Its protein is CASSHPERRFYEQYF.

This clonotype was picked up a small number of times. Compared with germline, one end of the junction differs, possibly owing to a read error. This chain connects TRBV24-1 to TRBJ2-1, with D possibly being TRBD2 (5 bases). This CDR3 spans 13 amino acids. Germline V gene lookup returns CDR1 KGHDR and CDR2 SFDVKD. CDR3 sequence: CATSDSLANGQFF. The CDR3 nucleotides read TGTGCCACCAGTGACTCTCTAGCAAATGGGCAGTTCTTC.

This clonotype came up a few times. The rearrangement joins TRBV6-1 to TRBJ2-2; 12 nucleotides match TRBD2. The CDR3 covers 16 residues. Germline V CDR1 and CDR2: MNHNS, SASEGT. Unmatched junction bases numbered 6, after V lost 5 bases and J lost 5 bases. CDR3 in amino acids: CASSPRLAGETGELFF. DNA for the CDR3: TGTGCCAGCAGTCCGCGACTAGCGGGGGAGACCGGGGAGCTGTTTTTT.

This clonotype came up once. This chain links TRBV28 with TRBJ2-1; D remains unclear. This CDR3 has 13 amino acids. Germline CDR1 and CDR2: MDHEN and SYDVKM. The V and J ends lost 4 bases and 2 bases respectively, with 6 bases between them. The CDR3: CASSSPTYNEQFF. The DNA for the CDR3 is TGTGCCAGCAGTTCGCCGACCTACAATGAGCAGTTCTTC.

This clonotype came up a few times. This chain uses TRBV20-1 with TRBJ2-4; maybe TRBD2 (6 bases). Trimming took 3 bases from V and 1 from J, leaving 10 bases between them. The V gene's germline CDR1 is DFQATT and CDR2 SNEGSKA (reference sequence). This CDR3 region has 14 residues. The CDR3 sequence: CSASGGDAKNIQYF. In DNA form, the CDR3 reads TGCAGTGCTAGTGGAGGGGATGCCAAAAACATTCAGTACTTC.

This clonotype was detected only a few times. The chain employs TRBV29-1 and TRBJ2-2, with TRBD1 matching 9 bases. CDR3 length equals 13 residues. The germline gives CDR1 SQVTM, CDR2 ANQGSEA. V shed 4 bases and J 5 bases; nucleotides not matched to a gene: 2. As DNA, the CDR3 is TGCAGCGTTGCCGGGACAGGGACCGGGGAGCTGTTTTTT. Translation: CSVAGTGTGELFF.

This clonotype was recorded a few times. The CDR3 reads CASDAAGSGNTIYF. CDR3 DNA sequence: TGTGCCAGCGACGCCGCAGGGTCAGGAAACACCATATATTTT. The J gene is TRBJ1-3, the V gene TRBV6-1; a possible D gene is TRBD1 (5 bases). Germline CDR1 and CDR2: MNHNS and SASEGT. The CDR3 consists of 14 residues. V shed 8 bases and J shed 4 bases, with 15 bases lying between them.

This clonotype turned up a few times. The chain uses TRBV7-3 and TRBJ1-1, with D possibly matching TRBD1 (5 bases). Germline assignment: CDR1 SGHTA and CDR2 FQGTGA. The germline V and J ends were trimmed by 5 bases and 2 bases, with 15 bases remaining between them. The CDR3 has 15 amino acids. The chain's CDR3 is CASSQLRDPNTEAFF. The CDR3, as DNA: TGTGCCAGCAGCCAACTCCGGGACCCCAACACTGAAGCTTTCTTT.

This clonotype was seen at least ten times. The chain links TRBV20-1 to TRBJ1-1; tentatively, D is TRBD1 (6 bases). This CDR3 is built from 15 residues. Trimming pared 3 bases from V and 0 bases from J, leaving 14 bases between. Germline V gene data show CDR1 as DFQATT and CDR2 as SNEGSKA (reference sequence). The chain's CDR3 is CSASQDSLMNTEAFF. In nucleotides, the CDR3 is TGCAGTGCTAGTCAGGACAGCCTCATGAACACTGAAGCTTTCTTT.

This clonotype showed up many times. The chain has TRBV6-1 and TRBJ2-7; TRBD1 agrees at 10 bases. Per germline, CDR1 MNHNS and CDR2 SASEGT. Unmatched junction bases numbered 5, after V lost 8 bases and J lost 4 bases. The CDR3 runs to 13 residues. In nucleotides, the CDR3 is TGTGCCAGCTTCCGGACAGGGGGGTACGAGCAGTACTTC. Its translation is CASFRTGGYEQYF.

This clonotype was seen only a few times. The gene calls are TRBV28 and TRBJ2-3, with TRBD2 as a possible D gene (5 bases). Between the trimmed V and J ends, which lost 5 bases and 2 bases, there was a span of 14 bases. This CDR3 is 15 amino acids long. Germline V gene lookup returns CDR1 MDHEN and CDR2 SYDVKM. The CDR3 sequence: CASSIAYGNTDTQYF. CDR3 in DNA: TGTGCCAGCAGTATAGCGTATGGTAACACAGATACGCAGTATTTT. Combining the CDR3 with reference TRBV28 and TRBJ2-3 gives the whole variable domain DVKVTQSSRYLVKRTGEKVFLECVQDMDHENMFWYRQDPGLGLRLIYFSYDVKMKEKGDIPEGYSVSREKKERFSLILESASTNQTSMYLCASSIAYGNTDTQYFGPGTRLTVL.